These T cell receptor beta chains were read from a single sample in a study of cytomegalovirus exposure and HLA in healthy donors. Assay: immunoSEQ multiplex PCR; the TCRdb copy retains only in-frame clones and omits some. The sample lists approximately 150,000 clones, about 68% seen once, with 2% to 3% in the top ten. Sample: PBMCs. The receptors derive from a female donor in good health and CMV-seronegative. Each CDR3 is given with its conserved first and last residue. Each record gives: clone size, D gene, CDR3 length, J gene, V gene, CDR3 DNA, CDR3 protein. A D gene is named only where the DNA matches it firmly. Clone size is given for some rows only: seen once, a few or many times, or a class if the clone is expanded.

NA,TRBD2,17,TRBJ2-3,TRBV11-2,TGTGCCAGGTTTCCCACCCCCGGGACTACGAGCACAGATACGCAGTATTTT,CARFPTPGTTSTDTQYF
few,NA,12,TRBJ2-3,TRBV10-3,TGTGCCATCAGTGAGTATGGGAGTACGCAGTATTTT,CAISEYGSTQYF
NA,NA,11,TRBJ2-1,TRBV6-5,TGTGCCAGCAGGAGACAGTCATGGGAGTTCTTC,CASRRQSWEFF
NA,NA,13,TRBJ1-2,TRBV5-1,TGCGCCAGCAGCTTGGCCAGACTTACTGGCTACACCTTC,CASSLARLTGYTF
few,TRBD1,12,TRBJ2-7,TRBV10-1,TGCGCCACCATCGACAGGGCGTACGAGCAGTACTTC,CATIDRAYEQYF
NA,NA,15,TRBJ1-1,TRBV7-9,TGTGCCAGCAGCCCGAAACAGGGTAGGAACACTGAAGCTTTCTTT,CASSPKQGRNTEAFF
NA,TRBD2,16,TRBJ2-7,TRBV2,TGTGCCAGCAGGACAAAGGGGACTAGCGGGAGCTACGAGCAGTACTTC,CASRTKGTSGSYEQYF
NA,TRBD1,14,TRBJ1-5,TRBV13,TGTGCCAGCAGCCATGGACAGGGAAATCAGCCCCAGCATTTT,CASSHGQGNQPQHF
NA,NA,15,TRBJ1-1,TRBV15,TGTGCCACCAGCAGAGGGAGTTGGGTGAACACTGAAGCTTTCTTT,CATSRGSWVNTEAFF
NA,TRBD1,13,TRBJ2-3,TRBV5-1,TGCGCCAGCGGGACAGGGGGCACAGATACGCAGTATTTT,CASGTGGTDTQYF
NA,NA,17,TRBJ2-2,TRBV7-9,TGTGCCAGCAGCCTAGGGGGCCGAGCGGGGTCAACCGGGGAGCTGTTTTTT,CASSLGGRAGSTGELFF
once,NA,14,TRBJ1-5,TRBV19,TGTGCCAGTAGTATGAGCGTCTCGGGTCAGCCCCAGCATTTT,CASSMSVSGQPQHF
NA,TRBD1,17,TRBJ1-2,TRBV2,TGTGCCAGCAGTGAACCCCGGACAGGGGCTACCAACTATGGCCACACCTTC,CASSEPRTGATNYGHTF
NA,TRBD1,16,TRBJ1-6,TRBV7-2,TGTGCCAGCAGCTCTCGGACAGGGAGGTTAAGTTCACCCCTCCACTTT,CASSSRTGRLSSPLHF
NA,TRBD2,13,TRBJ2-5,TRBV19,TGTGCCAGTAGTACTAGCGGGGAAGAGACCCAGTACTTC,CASSTSGEETQYF
NA,TRBD2,14,TRBJ2-5,TRBV25-1,TGTGCCAGCAGTGAAGTGGCGGGAGTGGAGACCCAGTACTTC,CASSEVAGVETQYF
NA,TRBD1,16,TRBJ2-4,TRBV15,TGTGCCACCAGCGGTTCCGGGACAGGGGCCAAAAACATTCAGTACTTC,CATSGSGTGAKNIQYF
once,TRBD1,18,TRBJ1-3,TRBV9,TGTGCCAGCAGCGTAGAGGGGTGGGGCAGGGGGCTCGGAAACACCATATATTTT,CASSVEGWGRGLGNTIYF
NA,TRBD2,16,TRBJ2-2,TRBV10-3,TGTGCCATCAGTGAGTGGGGACTAGCGGGAGCGGGGGAGCTGTTTTTT,CAISEWGLAGAGELFF
NA,TRBD2,16,TRBJ2-1,TRBV6-5,TGTGCCAGCAGTTACAATCTAGCGGGGCCCTACAATGAGCAGTTCTTC,CASSYNLAGPYNEQFF
NA,TRBD2,15,TRBJ2-7,TRBV7-9,TGTGCCAGCAGGGGGACCAGCGGGAGTTCCTACGAGCAGTACTTC,CASRGTSGSSYEQYF
once,TRBD1,14,TRBJ2-7,TRBV9,TGTGCCAGCAGCCCTACGACAGGGGGGCACGAGCAGTACTTC,CASSPTTGGHEQYF
NA,TRBD1,15,TRBJ1-5,TRBV15,TGTGCCACCAGCGAGGGGACAGGGCAAGGACAGCCCCAGCATTTT,CATSEGTGQGQPQHF
once,NA,12,TRBJ1-5,TRBV18,TGTGCCAGCTCACAAGAGGGTCAGCCCCAGCATTTT,CASSQEGQPQHF
NA,TRBD2,15,TRBJ2-3,TRBV7-3,TGTGCCAGCAGCTTAACACCAAGCGGGGAGGATACGCAGTATTTT,CASSLTPSGEDTQYF
NA,NA,17,TRBJ2-1,TRBV13,TGTGCCAGCAGCTTCCCGTACCGGGGTGGTAAGGGCAATGAGCAGTTCTTC,CASSFPYRGGKGNEQFF
once,TRBD1,15,TRBJ2-3,TRBV5-1,TGCGCCAGCAGCTTAACAGGGGGCTCAACAGATACGCAGTATTTT,CASSLTGGSTDTQYF
few,NA,15,TRBJ2-5,TRBV5-4,TGTGCCAGCAGCTTGGGATCCCATAGCAGCGAGACCCAGTACTTC,CASSLGSHSSETQYF
NA,TRBD1,18,TRBJ2-7,TRBV5-1,TGCGCCAGCAGCTTGGCGCCCGGACAGGGAAAGGCTTGGTACGAGCAGTACTTC,CASSLAPGQGKAWYEQYF
NA,NA,14,TRBJ1-5,TRBV9,TGTGCCAGCAGCGTAGGTGGGGAGAATCAGCCCCAGCATTTT,CASSVGGENQPQHF
NA,TRBD1,13,TRBJ1-2,TRBV2,TGTGCCAGCAGTTTAGACAGGGCGGGCGGCTACACCTTC,CASSLDRAGGYTF
once,NA,15,TRBJ1-3,TRBV7-2,TGTGCCAGCAGCCGCGACAGCGTCATTGGAAACACCATATATTTT,CASSRDSVIGNTIYF
once,TRBD2,14,TRBJ2-5,TRBV29-1,TGCAGCGTTGGCCGGCTAGCGGGACAAGAGACCCAGTACTTC,CSVGRLAGQETQYF
NA,TRBD1,14,TRBJ2-7,TRBV10-2,TGCGCCAGCAGGGGACAGGGGGTGAGTTACGAGCAGTACTTC,CASRGQGVSYEQYF
once,NA,16,TRBJ2-1,TRBV5-1,TGCGCCAGCAGCTTGCGATCTGAGGGTTCGGACAATGAGCAGTTCTTC,CASSLRSEGSDNEQFF
NA,TRBD2,19,TRBJ2-1,TRBV19,TGTGCCAGTAGTACCCCGACCGGGACTAGCGGGAGGGCGGTCAATGAGCAGTTCTTC,CASSTPTGTSGRAVNEQFF
NA,NA,15,TRBJ2-2,TRBV4-1,TGCGCCAGCAGCCAAGGAACAGGGTGGACCGGGGAGCTGTTTTTT,CASSQGTGWTGELFF
NA,NA,13,TRBJ1-2,TRBV27,TGTGCCAGCAGTTTGTCGGGTGCCTATGGCTACACCTTC,CASSLSGAYGYTF
few,TRBD1,17,TRBJ2-6,TRBV7-2,TGTGCCAGCAGCCCCCGAGACAGGGTATGGGGGGCCAACGTCCTGACTTTC,CASSPRDRVWGANVLTF
NA,NA,15,TRBJ1-6,TRBV11-2,TGTGCCAGCAGCTCTCCGGCAGGGAGGAATTCACCCCTCCACTTT,CASSSPAGRNSPLHF
NA,TRBD2,16,TRBJ2-5,TRBV9,TGTGCCAGCAGCGTCGGACTAGCGGGAGAAAGAGAGACCCAGTACTTC,CASSVGLAGERETQYF
NA,NA,14,TRBJ2-4,TRBV11-2,TGTGCCAGCAGCTTAGATGGGCTATCAAACATTCAGTACTTC,CASSLDGLSNIQYF
NA,TRBD2,16,TRBJ2-1,TRBV7-2,TGTGCCAGCAGCTTAGCCGCCTTAGCGGGGGGGCATGAGCAGTTCTTC,CASSLAALAGGHEQFF
NA,NA,15,TRBJ2-2,TRBV27,TGTGCCAGCAGTTTAAGCGGACCTAACACCGGGGAGCTGTTTTTT,CASSLSGPNTGELFF
NA,NA,16,TRBJ1-4,TRBV5-1,TGCGCCAGCAGCTTGGGTTCGGGAGTGACTAATGAAAAACTGTTTTTT,CASSLGSGVTNEKLFF
few,TRBD1,14,TRBJ1-2,TRBV7-2,TGTGCCAGCAGCTTTGGGACAGGGAACTATGGCTACACCTTC,CASSFGTGNYGYTF
NA,NA,13,TRBJ1-1,TRBV2,TGTGCCCTGCTACCGGGGGAAGGGACTGAAGCTTTCTTT,CALLPGEGTEAFF
NA,TRBD1,15,TRBJ2-2,TRBV28,TGTGCCAGCAGGCGGACAGGGAGGAACACCGGGGAGCTGTTTTTT,CASRRTGRNTGELFF
NA,NA,13,TRBJ1-2,TRBV28,TGTGCCAGCAGTCCCGTAGCTAACTATGGCTACACCTTC,CASSPVANYGYTF
NA,NA,16,TRBJ2-2,TRBV7-3,TGTGCCAGCAGCTTAAGCGGCAGCGCGAACACCGGGGAGCTGTTTTTT,CASSLSGSANTGELFF
few,NA,14,TRBJ1-4,TRBV29-1,TGCAGCGTTGAAGATACAGGGTCGGGGGAAAAACTGTTTTTT,CSVEDTGSGEKLFF
NA,TRBD2,15,TRBJ2-3,TRBV5-1,TGCGCCAGCAAGGCCAGCGGGGCACCCACAGATACGCAGTATTTT,CASKASGAPTDTQYF